The source of this T cell receptor beta chain is a study of CD8+ T cells in alopecia areata (dated by TCRdb to between 2018 and 2020). Looking at the study overall: The treated patients took part in an open-label pilot trial in which moderate-to-severe alopecia areata was treated with oral tofacitinib at 5 to 10 mg twice daily. TCRbeta CDR3 regions were amplified by immunoSEQ multiplex PCR using 35 Vbeta forward and 13 Jbeta reverse primers. Disease severity in treated patients was measured with the SALT score, which quantifies the percentage of affected scalp surface area. Biopsies were taken from tofacitinib-treated patients at baseline and at 4 and 24 weeks of treatment, and a later scalp biopsy was taken in several of the tofacitinib-treated patients. In humans, TCRbeta sequencing was performed on scalp tissue and on sorted CD4+ and CD8+ peripheral blood T cells from healthy controls and from patients with patchy or totalis/universalis alopecia areata. High-throughput TCRbeta sequencing was used to examine T cell clonal expansion in alopecia areata in both the C3H/HeJ mouse model and human patients. Patients received tofacitinib for 6 to 18 months and were then followed off drug for 6 months to check for delayed response and recurrence. Clonality in the scalp was compared among normal scalp (n=4), patchy alopecia areata scalp (n=8), and alopecia totalis/universalis scalp (n=8). RNA was extracted with the PAXgene miRNA kit for fixed scalp, the miRNeasy kit for PBMCs, and the RNeasy kit for mouse skin.

In regard to this clone: No antigen is known for it. No base qualities exist here, and no much larger clone lies one base off it.

Per the publication, the treatment or condition label means: oral pan-JAK inhibitor, 5-10 mg twice daily. Lesional scalp punch biopsies and peripheral blood were obtained from alopecia areata patients. PBMCs were separated by density centrifugation and stained for CD3, CD4 and CD8, after which CD4+ and CD8+ T cells were sorted on a FACSAria. The CDR3 starts with the cysteine, ends with the phenylalanine, and has 14 residues. Left in the record is the CDR3 DNA by itself, 42 bases read in frame from the first base. Findings and caveats that apply to the study as a whole: Unlike mouse skin, where gammadelta T cells dominate, normal human skin contains resident alphabeta T cells that get sequenced too, which complicates analysis of the scalp TCR repertoire. Shared TCR sequences between patients were less evident than in mice, which may be partly attributable to HLA diversity in the patient population. Because the treated cohort was small and had just a single nonresponder, larger studies are needed to establish links between baseline CD8+ expansion and response. Tofacitinib significantly decreased scalp clonality and the number of expanded CD8+ clones among the top 100 scalp clones. Lesional scalp, especially in alopecia totalis/universalis, showed higher clonality and more expanded CD8+ clones than normal scalp, suggesting antigenic drive. During tofacitinib treatment, many expanded lesional clones stuck around in both scalp and blood, and this persistence may partly explain why relapse happens after treatment is stopped.

Libraries were constructed by the immunoSEQ multiplex PCR assay. To provide template for TCR sequencing, every sample had RNA extracted and reverse transcribed into cDNA. SuperScript III was used for first-strand cDNA synthesis, primed with a 2:1 mix of oligo-dT and random hexamers. A synthetic immune receptor repertoire was used to assess amplification bias, and residual bias was removed computationally. On the authors' methods: Raw reads were preprocessed to remove errors, and CDR3 was defined by IMGT conventions from the conserved cysteine to phenylalanine. Clonality was calculated as 1 minus Shannon entropy normalized by log2 of the number of productive unique TCRs. Whether scalp clones were CD4 or CD8 was inferred by matching scalp TCRbeta sequences against CD4 and CD8 repertoires sorted from blood. This immuneACCESS table, as held by TCRdb, lists in-frame sequences with V and J called but not all clones. Of the missing ones, under half trace to an unresolved V gene in checked studies; the others have no known cause. V, J and clone size derive from that table, while D and trimming were established from the DNA sequence. Across this sample there are 200,000 to 250,000 clones, with around 43% seen only once. In total, the top ten clones hold about 2.4% of the sample.

The clonotype originates from a human donor with alopecia areata. Source: CD4+ T cells sorted from blood, taken at approximately week 39, from a patient treated with tofacitinib. The sequence is built from TRBV1 and TRBJ1-5. TRBV1 is a known pseudogene. The CDR3 region reads CTSSGRVGNQPQHF. The DNA is TGCACCAGCAGCGGACGTGTTGGCAATCAGCCCCAGCATTTT.